A single sample is the source of the 23 T cell receptor beta chains below, sequenced in a study of T cells in localized non-small cell lung cancer (TCRdb year 2020). The library was generated by the immunoSEQ multiplex PCR assay. TCRdb provides this immuneACCESS table in a form limited to in-frame rearrangements. Some clones are lacking; in checked studies, under half of them reflect an unresolved V gene, and why the rest are absent is not known. The sample has 40,000 to 60,000 clones on record, roughly 79% of them singletons. The ten largest clones represent roughly a sixth of the sample. The sequenced sample was peripheral blood mononuclear cells, obtained before any cancer treatment. All receptors derive from a man aged 35 to 69 with stage III lung adenocarcinoma.

The gene calls are TRBV11-2 and TRBJ2-7, with D unresolved. The V and J ends lost 1 base and 2 bases respectively, with 9 bases between them. The CDR3 is made up of 14 amino acids. CDR1 is SGHAT, CDR2 FQNNGV, per germline. The CDR3 spells CASSLVGLTYEQYF. DNA for the CDR3: TGTGCCAGCAGCTTAGTAGGGCTAACCTACGAGCAGTACTTC.

With regard to this clone: Within the sample, other DNA sequences also encode this same CDR3. The gene calls are TRBV7-6 and TRBJ2-7; 7 nucleotides line up with TRBD1. Per the germline V gene, CDR1 is SGHVS and CDR2 is FNYEAQ. V lost 1 base and J lost 1; bases outside the gene matches: 1. The CDR3 length is 14 residues. CDR3: CASSLGTGSYEQYF. In DNA form, the CDR3 reads TGTGCCAGCAGCTTAGGGACAGGTTCCTACGAGCAGTACTTC.

This chain uses TRBV6-6 with TRBJ1-4; D remains unclear. Trimming stripped 2 bases from V and 3 bases from J, with 4 bases between. Per germline, CDR1 MNHNY and CDR2 SVGAGI (reference sequence). The CDR3 contains 13 residues. CDR3 nucleotide sequence: TGTGCCAGCAGTTACCAGTCTAATGAAAAACTGTTTTTT. Amino acids: CASSYQSNEKLFF.

The V gene is TRBV7-7, the J gene TRBJ2-1, with D perhaps given as TRBD1 or TRBD2 (5 bases each). In germline, CDR1 is SSHAT, CDR2 FNYEAQ (reference sequence). The CDR3 has 14 amino acids. Trimming stripped 5 bases from V and 6 bases from J, with 14 bases between. CDR3 sequence (DNA): TGTGCCAGCAGCCCTAGCCCCGGGGCCAATGAGCAGTTCTTC. Translating gives CASSPSPGANEQFF.

The chain links TRBV18 to TRBJ2-3; TRBD2 is a possible D gene (5 bases). Germline V CDR1 and CDR2: KGHSH, LQKENI. V was clipped by 1 base and J by 1 base, with 12 bases between them. The CDR3 has 16 residues. CDR3: CASSPRAIGGTDTQYF. Here the CDR3 DNA reads TGTGCCAGCTCACCACGGGCAATCGGGGGCACAGATACGCAGTATTTT.

J is TRBJ1-5 and V is TRBV5-1; TRBD1 matches 12 bases. The germline V gene encodes CDR1 SGHRS and CDR2 YFSETQ. CDR3 length: 17 residues. The V and J ends lost 0 bases and 7 bases, in that order; junction bases with no gene match: 8. As DNA, the CDR3 is TGCGCCAGCAGCTTGGTGTTACGGGACAGGGGGCAACAGCCCCAGCATTTT. Translation gives CASSLVLRDRGQQPQHF.

This chain connects TRBV5-4 to TRBJ2-5, with 10 bases matching TRBD2. Per the germline V gene, CDR1 is SGHNT and CDR2 is YYREEE (reference sequence). The CDR3 has 14 amino acids. V was pared by 4 bases and J by 5 bases, with 5 bases of the junction left unmatched. In DNA, the CDR3 is TGTGCCAGCAGCACTAGCGGGGCGGGGGAGACCCAGTACTTC. Amino acids: CASSTSGAGETQYF. Complete variable domain (other parts from reference TRBV5-4 and TRBJ2-5): ETGVTQSPTHLIKTRGQQVTLRCSSQSGHNTVSWYQQALGQGPQFIFQYYREEENGRGNFPPRFSGLQFPNYSSELNVNALELDDSALYLCASSTSGAGETQYFGPGTRLLVL.

J is TRBJ1-2 and V is TRBV6-6; a weak D match, TRBD1 (6 bases). Germline CDR1 is MNHNY and CDR2 is SVGAGI (reference sequence). The CDR3 has 11 amino acids. Trimming took 10 bases from V and 3 from J, leaving 9 bases between them. DNA for the CDR3: TGTGCCACCACAGGGTACTATGGCTACACCTTC. Translating gives CATTGYYGYTF.

Details on this clone: A junction end diverges from the germline sequence, so it may reflect a read error. V usage is TRBV5-7 and J usage is TRBJ2-2; perhaps TRBD2 as D (5 bases). TRBV5-7 carries the ORF label, with uncertain function. The CDR3 has 14 amino acids. The CDR3 sequence: CASSYRAKHRGAVF. CDR3 DNA: TGTGCCAGCAGTTACCGGGCTAAACACCGGGGAGCTGTTTTT.

Relative to its sample, this clone is medium-sized (0.01 to 0.1%). CDR3 in amino acids: CASSPYGDSYEQYF. In DNA, the CDR3 is TGTGCCAGCAGCCCGTATGGGGACTCCTACGAGCAGTACTTC. V gene TRBV7-8 combines with J gene TRBJ2-7; D is uncertain. This CDR3 has 14 amino acids. Trimming cost V 5 bases and J 0 bases, with 11 bases left between them. Germline V CDR1 and CDR2: SGHVS, FQNEAQ.

J is TRBJ1-2 and V is TRBV20-1; no definite D call. CDR3 length equals 11 residues. Trimming pared 6 bases from V and 0 bases from J, leaving 5 bases between. The germline CDR1 and CDR2 sequences are DFQATT and SNEGSKA (reference sequence). CDR3 residues: CSAPTNYGYTF. CDR3 in DNA: TGCAGTGCCCCTACTAACTATGGCTACACCTTC.

With respect to this clone: The junction departs from germline at one end; a sequencing error may be responsible. The gene calls are TRBV5-4 and TRBJ1-2; D might be TRBD1 (6 bases). The CDR3 has 14 residues. Looked up from germline, CDR1 is SGHNT and CDR2 is YYREEE (reference sequence). Here the CDR3 reads CASRLGSQGDGYTF. In DNA form, the CDR3 reads TGTGCCAGCAGATTGGGATCACAGGGAGATGGCTACACCTTC.

This rearrangement joins TRBV7-8 to TRBJ1-3; D may be TRBD1 (5 bases). The CDR3 runs to 16 residues. V was cut by 2 bases and J by 0 bases, with 11 bases left in between. The germline gives CDR1 SGHVS, CDR2 FQNEAQ. The CDR3 region is CASSLSGLYSGNTIYF. DNA of the CDR3: TGTGCCAGCAGCTTATCGGGGCTGTACTCTGGAAACACCATATATTTT. The variable domain in full, completed from reference TRBV7-8 and TRBJ1-3, reads GAGVSQSPRYKVAKRGQDVALRCDPISGHVSLFWYQQALGQGPEFLTYFQNEAQLDKSGLPSDRFFAERPEGSVSTLKIQRTQQEDSAVYLCASSLSGLYSGNTIYFGEGSWLTVV.

This chain joins TRBV9 and TRBJ2-7; 8 nucleotides match TRBD2. V lost 4 bases, J lost 3 bases, and 9 bases stayed unmatched. The germline gives CDR1 SGDLS, CDR2 YYNGEE. CDR3 size: 15 residues. CDR3 sequence (DNA): TGTGCCAGCAGCCCCCCCCCGGGAGGGCTCTACGAGCAGTACTTC. This codes for CASSPPPGGLYEQYF. Drawing the rest from reference TRBV9 and TRBJ2-7, the complete variable domain is DSGVTQTPKHLITATGQRVTLRCSPRSGDLSVYWYQQSLDQGLQFLIQYYNGEERAKGNILERFSAQQFPDLHSELNLSSLELGDSALYFCASSPPPGGLYEQYFGPGTRLTVT.

The chain combines TRBV27 with TRBJ1-1; D remains unclear. The CDR3 spans 12 residues. V was cut by 7 bases and J by 1 base, with 7 bases left in between. The germline gives CDR1 MNHEY, CDR2 SMNVEV (reference sequence). The CDR3 coding sequence is TGTGCCAGCAAGGGATGGAACACTGAAGCTTTCTTT. This sequence encodes CASKGWNTEAFF.

The gene calls are TRBV9 and TRBJ2-5; D may correspond to TRBD1 or TRBD2 (5 bases each). Germline V gene lookup returns CDR1 SGDLS and CDR2 YYNGEE. The CDR3 is 15 residues long. Trimming removed 3 bases at V and 4 bases at J, with 16 bases between. The CDR3 coding sequence is TGTGCCAGCAGCGAGGGGCCGAGGGGCGGAGAGACCCAGTACTTC. This encodes CASSEGPRGGETQYF.

V usage is TRBV12-5 and J usage is TRBJ2-7, with 7 bases fitting TRBD1. This CDR3 contains 15 residues. Germline trimming cut 6 bases from V and 2 bases from J; bases unmatched to any gene: 10. Per germline, CDR1 LGHNT and CDR2 FRNRAP. CDR3 sequence reads: CASGSGQASPYEQYF. CDR3 DNA sequence: TGTGCTAGTGGCAGCGGACAGGCCTCCCCCTACGAGCAGTACTTC.

This clone showed up just once. The chain uses TRBV5-1 and TRBJ1-1, with TRBD1 identical over 12 bases. Trimming cost V 0 bases and J 0 bases; bases outside gene matches: 6. The germline gives CDR1 SGHRS, CDR2 YFSETQ. The CDR3 extends over 18 amino acids. The CDR3, as DNA: TGCGCCAGCAGCTTGGCCAGGGACAGGGGGCCCATGAACACTGAAGCTTTCTTT. Protein sequence: CASSLARDRGPMNTEAFF.

The chain joins TRBV19 to TRBJ2-7; 10 bases line up with TRBD2. CDR1 and CDR2 (germline): LNHDA, SQIVND (reference sequence). The CDR3 contains 15 residues. V lost 2 bases, J lost 5 bases, and 6 bases stayed unmatched. The CDR3 region has the DNA TGTGCCAGTAGTATAATCAGCGGGGGGGCCCACGAGCAGTACTTC. Its protein product is CASSIISGGAHEQYF.

This chain uses TRBV6-1 with TRBJ1-4; D remains unclear. Germline V CDR1 and CDR2: MNHNS, SASEGT. The CDR3 spans 15 residues. Trimming took 0 bases from V and 8 from J, leaving 13 bases between them. CDR3 region: CASSEAGLIWEKLFF. The CDR3 DNA reads as TGTGCCAGCAGTGAAGCAGGGTTAATATGGGAAAAACTGTTTTTT.

V usage is TRBV18 and J usage is TRBJ2-7, with 7 bases aligning to TRBD1. Per the germline V gene, CDR1 is KGHSH and CDR2 is LQKENI. This CDR3 spans 15 amino acids. V dropped 0 bases and J dropped 1; count of bases not matched to a gene: 3. The DNA for the CDR3 is TGTGCCAGCTCACCACCGGGACAGTTATCCTACGAGCAGTACTTC. Translating it yields CASSPPGQLSYEQYF.

The rearrangement uses TRBV2 and TRBJ2-2, with 13 bases identical to TRBD2. Per germline, CDR1 SNHLY and CDR2 FYNNEI. Losses at the gene ends were 6 bases for V and 6 bases for J; bases not matched to a gene: 7. The CDR3 runs to 16 residues. CDR3 coding DNA: TGTGCCAGCAGCGACCGACTAGCGGGGGGTGCCGGGGAGCTGTTTTTT. This translates into CASSDRLAGGAGELFF.

The chain combines TRBV9 with TRBJ2-1, with TRBD2 matching 11 bases. With 4 bases clipped from V and 5 bases from J, the junction kept 5 bases outside the gene matches. The CDR3 is 15 amino acids. Germline loops: CDR1 SGDLS, CDR2 YYNGEE. CDR3 in amino acids: CASSPLAGGDNEQFF. As DNA, the CDR3 is TGTGCCAGCAGCCCTCTAGCGGGGGGAGACAATGAGCAGTTCTTC.